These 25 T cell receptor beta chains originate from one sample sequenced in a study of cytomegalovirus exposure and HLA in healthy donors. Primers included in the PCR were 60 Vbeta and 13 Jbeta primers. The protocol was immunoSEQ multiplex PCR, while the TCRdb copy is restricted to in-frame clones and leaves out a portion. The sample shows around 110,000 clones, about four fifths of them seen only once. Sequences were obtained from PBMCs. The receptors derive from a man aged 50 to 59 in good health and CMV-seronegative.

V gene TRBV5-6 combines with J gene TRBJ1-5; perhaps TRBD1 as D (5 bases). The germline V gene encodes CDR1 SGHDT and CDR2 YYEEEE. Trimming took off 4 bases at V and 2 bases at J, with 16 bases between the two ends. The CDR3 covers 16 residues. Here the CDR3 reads CASSLRTFGGNQPQHF. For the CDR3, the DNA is TGTGCCAGCAGCCTGCGGACATTTGGAGGCAATCAGCCCCAGCATTTT.

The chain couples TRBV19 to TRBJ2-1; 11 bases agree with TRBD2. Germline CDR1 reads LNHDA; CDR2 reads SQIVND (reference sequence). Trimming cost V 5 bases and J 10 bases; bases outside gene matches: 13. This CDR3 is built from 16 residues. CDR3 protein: CASSSPGLAAPWEQFF. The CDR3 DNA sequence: TGTGCCAGTAGTTCGCCGGGACTAGCGGCTCCGTGGGAGCAGTTCTTC.

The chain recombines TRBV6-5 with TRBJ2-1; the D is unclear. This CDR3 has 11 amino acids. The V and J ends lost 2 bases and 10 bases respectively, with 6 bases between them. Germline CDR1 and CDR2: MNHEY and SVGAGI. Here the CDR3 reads CASSYGPEQFF. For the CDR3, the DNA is TGTGCCAGCAGTTACGGGCCGGAGCAGTTCTTC.

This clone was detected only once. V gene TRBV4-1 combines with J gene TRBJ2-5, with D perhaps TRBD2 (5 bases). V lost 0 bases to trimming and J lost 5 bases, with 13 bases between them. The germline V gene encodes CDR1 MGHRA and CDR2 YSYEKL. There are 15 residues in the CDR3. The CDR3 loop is CASSQDPTGSETQYF. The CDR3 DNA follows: TGCGCCAGCAGCCAAGATCCCACGGGGTCGGAGACCCAGTACTTC.

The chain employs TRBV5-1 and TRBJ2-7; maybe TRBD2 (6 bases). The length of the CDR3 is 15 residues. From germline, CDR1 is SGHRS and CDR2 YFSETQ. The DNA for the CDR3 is TGCACTCACGACGTCACTGGCGGGGAGAACTACGAGCAGTACGTC. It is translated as CTHDVTGGENYEQYV.

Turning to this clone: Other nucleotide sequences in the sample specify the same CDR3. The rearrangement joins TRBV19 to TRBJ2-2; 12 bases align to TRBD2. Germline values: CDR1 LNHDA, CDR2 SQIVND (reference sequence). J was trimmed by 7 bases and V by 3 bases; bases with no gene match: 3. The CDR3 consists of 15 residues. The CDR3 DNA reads TGTGCCAGTAGTATTGCTAGCGGGGGGGTCGGGGAGCTGTTTTTT. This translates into CASSIASGGVGELFF.

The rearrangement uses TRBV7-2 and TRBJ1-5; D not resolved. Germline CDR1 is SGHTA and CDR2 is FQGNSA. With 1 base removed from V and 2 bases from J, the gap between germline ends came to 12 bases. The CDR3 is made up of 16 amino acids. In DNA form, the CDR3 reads TGTGCCAGCAGCTTAGTCGGGTGGCGTGGCAATCAGCCCCAGCATTTT. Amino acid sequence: CASSLVGWRGNQPQHF.

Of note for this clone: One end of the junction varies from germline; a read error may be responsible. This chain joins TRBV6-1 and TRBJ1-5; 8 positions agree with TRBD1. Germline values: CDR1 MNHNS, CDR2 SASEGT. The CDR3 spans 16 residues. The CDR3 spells CASSETQGASNQPQHF. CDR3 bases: TGTGCCAGCAGTGAAACCCAGGGGGCGAGCAATCAGCCCCAACATTTT.

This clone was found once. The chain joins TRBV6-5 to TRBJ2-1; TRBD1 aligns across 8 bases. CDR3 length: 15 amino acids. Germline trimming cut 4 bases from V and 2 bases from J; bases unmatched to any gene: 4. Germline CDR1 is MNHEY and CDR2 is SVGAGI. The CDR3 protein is CASSSAGGPYNEQFF. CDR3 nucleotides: TGTGCCAGCAGTTCTGCAGGGGGCCCCTACAATGAGCAGTTCTTC.

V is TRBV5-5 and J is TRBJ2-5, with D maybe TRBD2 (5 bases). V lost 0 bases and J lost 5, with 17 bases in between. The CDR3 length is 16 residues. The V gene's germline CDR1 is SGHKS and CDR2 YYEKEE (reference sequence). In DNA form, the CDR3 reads TGTGCCAGCAGCTTGGTACCGGGATACATGGGGGAGACCCAGTACTTC. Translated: CASSLVPGYMGETQYF.

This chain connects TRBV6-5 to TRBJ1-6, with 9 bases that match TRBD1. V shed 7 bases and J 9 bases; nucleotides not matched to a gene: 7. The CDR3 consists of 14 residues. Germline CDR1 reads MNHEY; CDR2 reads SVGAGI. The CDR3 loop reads CASNPTGGSSPLHF. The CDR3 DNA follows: TGTGCCAGCAATCCCACAGGGGGCAGTTCACCCCTCCACTTT.

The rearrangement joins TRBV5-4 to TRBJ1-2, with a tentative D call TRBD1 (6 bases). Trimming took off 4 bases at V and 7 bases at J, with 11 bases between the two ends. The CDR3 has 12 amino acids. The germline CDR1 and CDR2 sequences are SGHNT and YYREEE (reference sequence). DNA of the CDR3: TGTGCCAGCAGCCTAGACAGGACTGGCTACACCTTC. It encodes CASSLDRTGYTF.

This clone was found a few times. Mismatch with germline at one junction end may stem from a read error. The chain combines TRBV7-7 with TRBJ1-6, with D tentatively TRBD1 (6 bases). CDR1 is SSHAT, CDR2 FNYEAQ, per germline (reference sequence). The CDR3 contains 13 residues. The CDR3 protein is CASSLSGDSPLHF. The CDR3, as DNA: TGTGCTAGCAGCCTCTCAGGGGATTCACCCCTCCACTTT.

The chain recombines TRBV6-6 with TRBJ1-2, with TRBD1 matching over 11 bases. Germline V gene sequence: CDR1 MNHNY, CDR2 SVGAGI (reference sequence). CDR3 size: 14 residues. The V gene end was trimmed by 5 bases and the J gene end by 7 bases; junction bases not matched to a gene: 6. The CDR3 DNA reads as TGTGCCAGCAGTAGTGGACAGGGGGCACGTGGCTACACCTTC. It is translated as CASSSGQGARGYTF.

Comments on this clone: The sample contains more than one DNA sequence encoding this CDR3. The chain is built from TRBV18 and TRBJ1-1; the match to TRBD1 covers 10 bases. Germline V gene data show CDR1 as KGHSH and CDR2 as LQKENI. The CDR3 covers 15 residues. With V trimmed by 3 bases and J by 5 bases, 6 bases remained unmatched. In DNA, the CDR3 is TGTGCCAGCTCACCGACAGGGGGCGCGTATACTGAAGCTTTCTTT. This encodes CASSPTGGAYTEAFF. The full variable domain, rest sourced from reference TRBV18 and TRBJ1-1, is NAGVMQNPRHLVRRRGQEARLRCSPMKGHSHVYWYRQLPEEGLKFMVYLQKENIIDESGMPKERFSAEFPKEGPSILRIQQVVRGDSAAYFCASSPTGGAYTEAFFGQGTRLTVV.

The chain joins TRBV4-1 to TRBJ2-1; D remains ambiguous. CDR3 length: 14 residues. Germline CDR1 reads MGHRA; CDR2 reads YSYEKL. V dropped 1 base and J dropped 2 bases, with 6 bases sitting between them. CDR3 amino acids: CASSQGQTYNEQFF. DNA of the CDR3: TGCGCCAGCAGCCAAGGCCAGACCTACAATGAGCAGTTCTTC.

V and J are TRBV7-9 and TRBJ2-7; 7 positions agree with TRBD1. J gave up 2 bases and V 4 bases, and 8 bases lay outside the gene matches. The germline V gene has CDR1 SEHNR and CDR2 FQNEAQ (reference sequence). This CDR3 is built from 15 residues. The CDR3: CASSSPGTVTYEQYF. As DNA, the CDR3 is TGTGCCAGCAGCTCGCCCGGGACAGTCACCTACGAGCAGTACTTC.

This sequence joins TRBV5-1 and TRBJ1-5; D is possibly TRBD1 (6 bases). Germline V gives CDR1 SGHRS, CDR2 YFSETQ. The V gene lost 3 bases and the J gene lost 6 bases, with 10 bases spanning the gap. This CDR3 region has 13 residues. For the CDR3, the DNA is TGCGCCAGCAGCTCGGGCAGGGGTCAGCCCCAGCATTTT. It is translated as CASSSGRGQPQHF.

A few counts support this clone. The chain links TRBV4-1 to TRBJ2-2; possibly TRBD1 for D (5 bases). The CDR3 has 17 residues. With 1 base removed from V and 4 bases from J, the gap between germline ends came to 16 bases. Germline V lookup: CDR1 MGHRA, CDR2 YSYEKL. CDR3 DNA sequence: TGCGCCAGCAGCCAAGTAAATATGGGGCTGGGCACCGGGGAGCTGTTTTTT. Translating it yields CASSQVNMGLGTGELFF.

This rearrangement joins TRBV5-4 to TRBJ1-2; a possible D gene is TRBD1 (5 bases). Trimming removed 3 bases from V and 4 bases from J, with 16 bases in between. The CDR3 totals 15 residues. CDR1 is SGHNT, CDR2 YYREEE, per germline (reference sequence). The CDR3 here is CASSSTGTASYGYTF. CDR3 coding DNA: TGTGCCAGCAGCTCCACCGGGACTGCTTCCTATGGCTACACCTTC.

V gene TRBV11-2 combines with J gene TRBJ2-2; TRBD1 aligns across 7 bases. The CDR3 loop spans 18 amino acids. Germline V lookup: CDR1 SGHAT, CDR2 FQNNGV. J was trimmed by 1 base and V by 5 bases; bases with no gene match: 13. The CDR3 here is CASSNRTGRLGNTGELFF. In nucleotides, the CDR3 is TGTGCCAGCAGCAATCGGACAGGCCGATTAGGGAACACCGGGGAGCTGTTTTTT.

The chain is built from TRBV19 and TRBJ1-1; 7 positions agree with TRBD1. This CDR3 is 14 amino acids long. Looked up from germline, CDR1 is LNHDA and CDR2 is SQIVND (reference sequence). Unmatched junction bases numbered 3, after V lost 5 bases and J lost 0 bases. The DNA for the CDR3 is TGTGCCAGTAGTCAGGACAGGCTGAACACTGAAGCTTTCTTT. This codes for CASSQDRLNTEAFF.

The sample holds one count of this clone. The CDR3 spells CAIRQQISSYNEQFF. The CDR3, as DNA: TGTGCCATCAGACAACAGATCTCCTCCTACAATGAGCAGTTCTTC. The chain couples TRBV10-3 to TRBJ2-1; D remains ambiguous. Looked up from germline, CDR1 is ENHRY and CDR2 is SYGVKD. V was shortened by 6 bases and J by 0 bases, with 12 bases between the two germline ends. This CDR3 has 15 residues.

In DNA, the CDR3 is TGTGCCAGCAGCTTGGGACTCAAGGGTCAAGAGACCCAGTACTTC. The encoded protein is CASSLGLKGQETQYF. V usage is TRBV11-3 and J usage is TRBJ2-5; D is possibly TRBD2 (6 bases). Per germline, CDR1 SGHNT and CDR2 YENEEA. The germline V and J ends were trimmed by 3 bases and 2 bases, with 13 bases remaining between them. The CDR3 totals 15 residues.

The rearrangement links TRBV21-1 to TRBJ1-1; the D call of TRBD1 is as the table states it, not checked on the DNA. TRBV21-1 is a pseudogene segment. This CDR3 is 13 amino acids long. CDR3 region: CASSHRGNTEAFF. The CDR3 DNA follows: TGTGCCAGCAGCCACAGGGGAAACACTGAAGCTTTCTTT.